This T cell receptor (beta chain) originates from a study of blood T cell repertoires in COVID-19. Study overall: PBMCs, B-cell-depleted T cells, or T cells provided the cDNA or gDNA that made up the material.

The table came from immunoSEQ multiplex PCR; TCRdb's copy has only in-frame clones and leaves some out. The table lists around 46,000 clones, 80% to 90% of them singletons. This clone has just one count. V gave up 4 bases and J gave up 4 bases; unmatched junction bases: 10. This CDR3 is built from 16 residues. Germline CDR1 MNHNS, CDR2 SASEGT. The origin of this receptor is a human donor in a cohort sampled during active COVID-19. The donor label of this sample is uncertain. Sequenced material: peripheral blood. This chain connects TRBV6-1 to TRBJ1-5, with 7 positions matching TRBD1. CDR3 loop: CASSVLLTGTNQPQHF. The CDR3 nucleotides are TGTGCCAGCAGTGTTCTTTTGACAGGGACTAATCAGCCCCAGCATTTT.